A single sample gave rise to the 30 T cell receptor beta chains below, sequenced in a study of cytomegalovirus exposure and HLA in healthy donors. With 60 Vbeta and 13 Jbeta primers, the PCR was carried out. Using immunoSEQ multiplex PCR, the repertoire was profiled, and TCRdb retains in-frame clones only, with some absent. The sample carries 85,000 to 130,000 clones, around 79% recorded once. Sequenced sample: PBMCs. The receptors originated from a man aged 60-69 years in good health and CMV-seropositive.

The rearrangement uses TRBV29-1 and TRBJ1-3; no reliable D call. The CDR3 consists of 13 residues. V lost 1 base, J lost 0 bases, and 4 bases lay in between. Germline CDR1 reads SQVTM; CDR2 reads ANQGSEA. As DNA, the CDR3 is TGCAGCGTTGAAGCTAGCTCTGGAAACACCATATATTTT. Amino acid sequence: CSVEASSGNTIYF. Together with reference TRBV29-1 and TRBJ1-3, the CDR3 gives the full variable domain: SAVISQKPSRDICQRGTSLTIQCQVDSQVTMMFWYRQQPGQSLTLIATANQGSEATYESGFVIDKFPISRPNLTFSTLTVSNMSPEDSSIYLCSVEASSGNTIYFGEGSWLTVV.

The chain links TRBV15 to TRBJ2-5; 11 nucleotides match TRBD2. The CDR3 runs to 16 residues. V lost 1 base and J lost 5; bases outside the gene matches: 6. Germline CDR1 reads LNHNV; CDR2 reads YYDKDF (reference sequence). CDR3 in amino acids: CATSRALVAGGETQYF. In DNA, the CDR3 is TGTGCCACCAGCAGAGCGCTGGTAGCGGGGGGGGAGACCCAGTACTTC.

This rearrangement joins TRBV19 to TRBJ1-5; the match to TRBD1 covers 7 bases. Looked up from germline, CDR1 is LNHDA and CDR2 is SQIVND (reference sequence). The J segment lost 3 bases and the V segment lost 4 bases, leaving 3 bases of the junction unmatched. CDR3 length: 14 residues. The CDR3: CASSTTGSNQPQHF. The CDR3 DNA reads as TGTGCCAGTAGTACGACAGGGTCCAATCAGCCCCAGCATTTT.

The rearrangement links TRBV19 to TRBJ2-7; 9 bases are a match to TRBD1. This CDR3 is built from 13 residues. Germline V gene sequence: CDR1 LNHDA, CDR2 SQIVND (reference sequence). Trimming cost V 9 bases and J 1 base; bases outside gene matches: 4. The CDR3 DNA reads TGTGCCAGCGCCGGGACAGGGTCCTACGAGCAGTACTTC. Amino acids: CASAGTGSYEQYF. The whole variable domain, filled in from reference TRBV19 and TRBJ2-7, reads DGGITQSPKYLFRKEGQNVTLSCEQNLNHDAMYWYRQDPGQGLRLIYYSQIVNDFQKGDIAEGYSVSREKKESFPLTVTSAQKNPTAFYLCASAGTGSYEQYFGPGTRLTVT.

The CDR3 DNA follows: TGTGCCAGCAGCTTAGGAGGGGGCCGGGACGAGCAGTACTTC. Its translation is CASSLGGGRDEQYF. The chain has TRBV7-8 and TRBJ2-5; 7 positions agree with TRBD1. TRBJ2-7 matches the DNA end more closely, so the J call is doubtful. Per the germline V gene, CDR1 is SGHVS and CDR2 is FQNEAQ. The CDR3 is made up of 14 amino acids.

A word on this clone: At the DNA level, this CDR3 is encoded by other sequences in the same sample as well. The CDR3 coding sequence is TGTGCCAGCAGCTTAGGCGTGGCAGGGGTTGGTGGGAGCAATCAGCCCCAGCATTTT. Protein: CASSLGVAGVGGSNQPQHF. The V call is TRBV7-6, the J call TRBJ1-5; tentative D call: TRBD1 (6 bases). V was pared by 1 base and J by 1 base, with 20 bases between. The CDR3 runs to 19 residues. Germline lookup yields CDR1 SGHVS and CDR2 FNYEAQ.

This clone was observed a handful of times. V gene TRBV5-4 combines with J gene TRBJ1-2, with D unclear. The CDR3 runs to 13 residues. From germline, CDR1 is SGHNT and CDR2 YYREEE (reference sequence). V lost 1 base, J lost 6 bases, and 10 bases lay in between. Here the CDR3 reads CASSLPAGNGYTF. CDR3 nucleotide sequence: TGTGCCAGCAGCTTGCCCGCGGGGAATGGCTACACCTTC.

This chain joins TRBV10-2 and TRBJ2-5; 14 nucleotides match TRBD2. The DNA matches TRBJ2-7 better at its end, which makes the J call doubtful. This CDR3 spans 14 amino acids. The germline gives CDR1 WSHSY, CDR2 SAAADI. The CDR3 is CASSSGTSGSEQYF. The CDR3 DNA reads TGCGCCAGCAGTTCCGGGACTAGCGGGAGCGAGCAGTACTTC.

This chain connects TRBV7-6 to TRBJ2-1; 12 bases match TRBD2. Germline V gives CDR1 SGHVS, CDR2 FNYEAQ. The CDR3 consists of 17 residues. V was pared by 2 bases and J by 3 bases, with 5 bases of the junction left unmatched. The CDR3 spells CASSLPTSGGIYNEQFF. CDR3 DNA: TGTGCCAGCAGCTTACCGACTAGCGGGGGAATCTACAATGAGCAGTTCTTC.

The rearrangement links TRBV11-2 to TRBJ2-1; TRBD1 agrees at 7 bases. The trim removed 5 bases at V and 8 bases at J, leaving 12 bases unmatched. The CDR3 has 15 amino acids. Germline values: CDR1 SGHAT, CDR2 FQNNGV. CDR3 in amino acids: CASSQRQGSLDEQFF. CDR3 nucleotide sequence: TGTGCCAGCAGCCAGAGACAGGGAAGTTTGGATGAGCAGTTCTTC.

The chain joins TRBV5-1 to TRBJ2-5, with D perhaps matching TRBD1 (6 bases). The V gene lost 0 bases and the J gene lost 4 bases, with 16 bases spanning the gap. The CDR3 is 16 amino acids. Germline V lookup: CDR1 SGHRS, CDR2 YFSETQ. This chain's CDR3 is CASSLGGLRGPETQYF. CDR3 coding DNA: TGCGCCAGCAGCTTGGGAGGCCTCAGGGGTCCAGAGACCCAGTACTTC.

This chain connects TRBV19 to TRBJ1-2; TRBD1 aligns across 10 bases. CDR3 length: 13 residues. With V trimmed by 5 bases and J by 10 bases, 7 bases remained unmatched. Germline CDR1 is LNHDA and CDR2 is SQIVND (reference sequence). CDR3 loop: CASSPGTGVDYTF. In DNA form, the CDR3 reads TGTGCCAGTAGTCCCGGGACAGGGGTAGACTACACCTTC.

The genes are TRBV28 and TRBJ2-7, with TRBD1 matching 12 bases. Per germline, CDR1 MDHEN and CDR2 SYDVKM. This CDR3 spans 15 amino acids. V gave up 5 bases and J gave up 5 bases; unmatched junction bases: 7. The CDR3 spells CASSPPGQGADEQYF. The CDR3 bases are TGTGCCAGCAGTCCTCCGGGACAGGGGGCCGACGAGCAGTACTTC. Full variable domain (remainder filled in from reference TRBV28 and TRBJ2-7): DVKVTQSSRYLVKRTGEKVFLECVQDMDHENMFWYRQDPGLGLRLIYFSYDVKMKEKGDIPEGYSVSREKKERFSLILESASTNQTSMYLCASSPPGQGADEQYFGPGTRLTVT.

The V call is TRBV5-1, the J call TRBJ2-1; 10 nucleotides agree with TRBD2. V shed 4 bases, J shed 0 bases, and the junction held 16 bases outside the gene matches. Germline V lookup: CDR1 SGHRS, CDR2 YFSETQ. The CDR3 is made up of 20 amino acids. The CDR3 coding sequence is TGCGCCAGCAGCCTCCGGGGTCCTAGCGGGGGTCAGGGCTCCTACAATGAGCAGTTCTTC. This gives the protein CASSLRGPSGGQGSYNEQFF.

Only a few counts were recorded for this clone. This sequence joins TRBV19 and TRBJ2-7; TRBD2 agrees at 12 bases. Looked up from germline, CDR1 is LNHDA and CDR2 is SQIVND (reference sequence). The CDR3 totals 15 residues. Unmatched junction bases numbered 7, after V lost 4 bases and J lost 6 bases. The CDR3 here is CASSTRTSGAREQYF. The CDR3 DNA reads TGTGCCAGTAGTACCCGGACTAGCGGGGCTCGCGAGCAGTACTTC.

The CDR3 loop reads CASSPPQGQETQYF. CDR3 sequence (DNA): TGTGCCAGCAGCCCACCGCAGGGCCAAGAGACCCAGTACTTC. The chain carries TRBV9 and TRBJ2-5; D may be TRBD1 (5 bases). V was clipped by 4 bases and J by 1 base, with 11 bases between them. The germline CDR1 and CDR2 sequences are SGDLS and YYNGEE. There are 14 residues in the CDR3.

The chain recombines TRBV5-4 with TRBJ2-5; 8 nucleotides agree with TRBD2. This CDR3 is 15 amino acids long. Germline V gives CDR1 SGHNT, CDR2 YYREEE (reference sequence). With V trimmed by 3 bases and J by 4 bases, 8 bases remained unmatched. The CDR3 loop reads CASSWGTGGPETQYF. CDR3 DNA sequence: TGTGCCAGCAGCTGGGGCACGGGGGGGCCAGAGACCCAGTACTTC.

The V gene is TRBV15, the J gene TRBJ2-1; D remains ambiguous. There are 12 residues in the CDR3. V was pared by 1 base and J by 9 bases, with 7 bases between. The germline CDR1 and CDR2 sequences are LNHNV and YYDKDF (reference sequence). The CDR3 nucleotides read TGTGCCACCAGCAGAGCCAACTCTGAGCAGTTCTTC. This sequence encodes CATSRANSEQFF. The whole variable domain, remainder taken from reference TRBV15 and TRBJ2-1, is DAMVIQNPRYQVTQFGKPVTLSCSQTLNHNVMYWYQQKSSQAPKLLFHYYDKDFNNEADTPDNFQSRRPNTSFCFLDIRSPGLGDTAMYLCATSRANSEQFFGPGTRLTVL.

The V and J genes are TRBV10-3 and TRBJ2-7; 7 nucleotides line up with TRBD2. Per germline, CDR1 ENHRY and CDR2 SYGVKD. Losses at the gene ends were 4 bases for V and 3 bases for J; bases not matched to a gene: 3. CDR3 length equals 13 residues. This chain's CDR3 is CAISGLAGYEQYF. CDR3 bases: TGTGCCATCAGTGGGTTAGCGGGCTACGAGCAGTACTTC.

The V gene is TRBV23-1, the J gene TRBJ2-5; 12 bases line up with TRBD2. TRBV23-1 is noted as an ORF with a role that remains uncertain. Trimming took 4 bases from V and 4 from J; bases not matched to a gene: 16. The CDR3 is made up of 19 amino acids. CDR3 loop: CASSPRETSGGLILETQYF. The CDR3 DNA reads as TGCGCCAGCAGTCCGAGGGAAACTAGCGGGGGGTTAATATTAGAGACCCAGTACTTC.

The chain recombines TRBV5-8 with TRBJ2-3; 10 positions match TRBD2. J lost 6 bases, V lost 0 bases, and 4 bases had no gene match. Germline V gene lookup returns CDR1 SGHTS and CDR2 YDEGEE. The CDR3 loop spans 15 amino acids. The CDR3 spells CASSLEASGGDTQYF. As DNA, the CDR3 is TGTGCCAGCAGCTTGGAGGCTAGCGGGGGTGATACGCAGTATTTT.

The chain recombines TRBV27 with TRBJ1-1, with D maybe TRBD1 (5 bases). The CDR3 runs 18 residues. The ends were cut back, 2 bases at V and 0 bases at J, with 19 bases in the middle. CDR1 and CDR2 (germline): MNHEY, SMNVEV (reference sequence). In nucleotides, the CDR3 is TGTGCCAGCAGTTTAGGGGGGTATCGTAGGAGCTTGAACACTGAAGCTTTCTTT. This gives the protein CASSLGGYRRSLNTEAFF.

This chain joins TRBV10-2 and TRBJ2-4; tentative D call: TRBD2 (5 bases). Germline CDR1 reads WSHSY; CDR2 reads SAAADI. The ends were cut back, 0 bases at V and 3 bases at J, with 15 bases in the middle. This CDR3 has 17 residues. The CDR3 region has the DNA TGCGCCAGCAGTGAGTCGAATCTTTGGGAGAACAAAAACATTCAGTACTTC. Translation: CASSESNLWENKNIQYF.

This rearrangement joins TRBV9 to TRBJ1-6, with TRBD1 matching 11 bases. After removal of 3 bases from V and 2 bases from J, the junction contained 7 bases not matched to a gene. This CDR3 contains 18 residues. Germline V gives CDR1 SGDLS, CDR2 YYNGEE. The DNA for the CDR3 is TGTGCCAGCAGCGACCGGGACAGGGGGGGCCCCTATAATTCACCCCTCCACTTT. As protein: CASSDRDRGGPYNSPLHF.

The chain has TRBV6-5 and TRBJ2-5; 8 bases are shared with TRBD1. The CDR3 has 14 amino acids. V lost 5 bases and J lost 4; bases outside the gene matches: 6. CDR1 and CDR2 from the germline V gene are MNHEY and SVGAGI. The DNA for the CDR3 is TGTGCCAGCAGTACGAGACAGGGGCGAGAGACCCAGTACTTC. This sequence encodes CASSTRQGRETQYF.

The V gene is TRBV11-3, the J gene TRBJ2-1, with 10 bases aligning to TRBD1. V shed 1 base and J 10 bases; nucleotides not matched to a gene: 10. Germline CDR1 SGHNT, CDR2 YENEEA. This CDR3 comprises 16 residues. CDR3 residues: CASSLAPTGGMGEQFF. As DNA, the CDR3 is TGTGCCAGCAGCTTAGCCCCGACAGGGGGCATGGGCGAGCAGTTCTTC.

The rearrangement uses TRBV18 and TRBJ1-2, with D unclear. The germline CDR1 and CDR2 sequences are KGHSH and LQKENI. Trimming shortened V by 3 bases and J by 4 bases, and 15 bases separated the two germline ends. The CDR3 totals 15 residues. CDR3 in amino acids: CASSPPGSPGYGYTF. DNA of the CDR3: TGTGCCAGCTCACCTCCGGGATCTCCGGGCTATGGCTACACCTTC.

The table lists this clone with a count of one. This chain's CDR3 is CASSPSGGADTQYF. The CDR3, as DNA: TGTGCCAGCAGCCCTAGCGGGGGGGCAGATACGCAGTATTTT. V gene TRBV7-3 combines with J gene TRBJ2-3; 12 bases map to TRBD2. The length of the CDR3 is 14 residues. The V gene end was trimmed by 5 bases and the J gene end by 4 bases; junction bases not matched to a gene: 1. Germline CDR1 SGHTA, CDR2 FQGTGA.

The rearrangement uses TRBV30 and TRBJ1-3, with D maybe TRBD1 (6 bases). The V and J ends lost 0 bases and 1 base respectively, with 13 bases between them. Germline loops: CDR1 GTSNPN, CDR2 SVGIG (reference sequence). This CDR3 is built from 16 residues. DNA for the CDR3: TGTGCCTGGAGTGTAAAAGGGGGAACTTCTGGAAACACCATATATTTT. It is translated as CAWSVKGGTSGNTIYF.

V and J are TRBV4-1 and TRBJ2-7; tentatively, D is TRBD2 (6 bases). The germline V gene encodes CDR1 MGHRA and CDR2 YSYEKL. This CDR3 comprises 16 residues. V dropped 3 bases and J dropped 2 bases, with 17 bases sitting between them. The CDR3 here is CASSQELPGRTYEQYF. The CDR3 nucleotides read TGCGCCAGCAGCCAGGAGCTGCCAGGGAGGACCTACGAGCAGTACTTC.